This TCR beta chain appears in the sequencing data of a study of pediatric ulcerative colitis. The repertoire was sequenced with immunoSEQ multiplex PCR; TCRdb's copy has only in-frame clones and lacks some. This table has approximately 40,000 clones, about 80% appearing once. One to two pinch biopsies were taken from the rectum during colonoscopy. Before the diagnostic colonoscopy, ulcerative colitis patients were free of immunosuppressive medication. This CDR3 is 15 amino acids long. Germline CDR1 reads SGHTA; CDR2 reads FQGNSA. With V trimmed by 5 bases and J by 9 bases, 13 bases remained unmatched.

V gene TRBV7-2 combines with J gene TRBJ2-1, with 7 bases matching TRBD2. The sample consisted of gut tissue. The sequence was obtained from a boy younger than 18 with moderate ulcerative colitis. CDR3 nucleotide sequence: TGTGCCAGCAGCCCCAGCGGGGTGCTTTCAAGTGAGCAGTTCTTC. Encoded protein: CASSPSGVLSSEQFF.